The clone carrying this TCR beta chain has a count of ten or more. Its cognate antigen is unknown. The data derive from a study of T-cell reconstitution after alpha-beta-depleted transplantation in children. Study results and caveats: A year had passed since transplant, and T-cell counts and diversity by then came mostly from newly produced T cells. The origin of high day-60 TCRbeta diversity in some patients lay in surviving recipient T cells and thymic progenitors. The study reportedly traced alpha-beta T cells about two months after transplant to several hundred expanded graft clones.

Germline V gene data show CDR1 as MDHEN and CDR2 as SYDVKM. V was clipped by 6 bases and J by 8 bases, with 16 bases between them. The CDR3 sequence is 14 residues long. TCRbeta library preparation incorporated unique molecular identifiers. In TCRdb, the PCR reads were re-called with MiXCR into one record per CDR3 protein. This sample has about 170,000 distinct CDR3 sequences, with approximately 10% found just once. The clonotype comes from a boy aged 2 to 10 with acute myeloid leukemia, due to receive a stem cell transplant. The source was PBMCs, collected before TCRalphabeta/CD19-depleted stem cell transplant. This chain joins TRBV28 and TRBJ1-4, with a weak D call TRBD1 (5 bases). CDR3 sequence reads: CASSPGGGEEKLFF. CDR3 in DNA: TGTGCCAGCAGCCCGGGTGGAGGGGAGGAAAAACTGTTTTTT.